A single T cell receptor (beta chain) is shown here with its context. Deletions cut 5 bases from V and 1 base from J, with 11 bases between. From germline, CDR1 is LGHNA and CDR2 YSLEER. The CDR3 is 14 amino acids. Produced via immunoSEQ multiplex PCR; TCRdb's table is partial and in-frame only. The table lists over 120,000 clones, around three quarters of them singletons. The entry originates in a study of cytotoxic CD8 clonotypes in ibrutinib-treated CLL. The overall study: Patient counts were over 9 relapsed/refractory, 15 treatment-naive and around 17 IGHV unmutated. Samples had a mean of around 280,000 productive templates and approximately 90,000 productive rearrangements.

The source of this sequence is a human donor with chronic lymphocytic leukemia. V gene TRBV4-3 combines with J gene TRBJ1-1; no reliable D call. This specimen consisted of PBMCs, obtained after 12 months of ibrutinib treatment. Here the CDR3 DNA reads TGCGCCAGCAGCGCCACGGGCAGGAACACTGAAGCTTTCTTT. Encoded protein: CASSATGRNTEAFF.